A single T cell receptor (beta chain) is shown here with its context. Source study methods: The assay estimated nucleated cells by amplifying reference gene primers. The protocol was immunoSEQ multiplex PCR, while the TCRdb copy is restricted to in-frame clones and leaves out a portion. V, J and clone size reflect that table, while D and trimming were determined from the DNA. Here the sample spans 120,000 or so clones, around 86% being singletons. This CDR3 has 14 residues. Germline V gene lookup returns CDR1 MNHEY and CDR2 SMNVEV (reference sequence). Trimming removed 2 bases at V and 3 bases at J, with 8 bases between. The sample originates from a study of blood T cell repertoires in COVID-19. Across the study: Whether acute or convalescent, the COVID-19 samples came from the United States, Italy and Spain. The cDNA or gDNA used as material had been derived from T cells, B-cell-depleted T cells, or PBMCs.

Specimen: peripheral blood. The chain recombines TRBV27 with TRBJ1-5, with a weak D call TRBD1 (5 bases). The clonotype was recovered from a man in his fifties or sixties with acute or convalescent COVID-19. The CDR3 here is CASSLAGVNQPQHF. CDR3 bases: TGTGCCAGCAGTTTAGCGGGGGTCAATCAGCCCCAGCATTTT.